The following is a T cell receptor beta chain sequence with its context. No antigen is known for it. The input lacks base qualities; no much larger clone sits a single base away. The source of the sample is a study of blood T cell repertoires in COVID-19 (dated by TCRdb to 2019 to 2021). Study-wide context: Samples covering the acute and convalescent phases of COVID-19 were provided by collaborators in the United States, Italy and Spain. The material from the prospective study consisted of cDNA or gDNA derived from T cells, B-cell-depleted T cells, or PBMCs. Subjects who had been exposed to COVID-19, were actively infected with it, or had recovered from it provided the deeply sampled blood TCRbeta repertoires that made up the dataset. The repertoires were released in a freely available public database intended as a resource for research on the immune response to SARS-CoV-2. Samples were obtained from the ongoing ImmuneRACE study (first 160 participants) and from some 1,300 subjects provided by 6 global collaborators. Nearly every sample came with metadata listing a de-identified subject ID, COVID-19 status, age in years and sex. Where available, HLA class I and class II types were obtained from metadata supplied by the sample provider rather than from assay-based typing.

The paper as a whole reports these results and caveats: Clinical and demographic metadata were provided uncurated, with the amount varying by source and participant.

TCRbeta CDR3 regions were amplified from genomic DNA by means of the immunoSEQ Assay, a bias-controlled multiplex PCR. In the paper's pipeline: Nucleated cell counts per sample were estimated from amplification of reference gene primers within the assay. To quantify the absolute abundance of each unique TCRbeta CDR3 rearrangement, sequence reads were collapsed and filtered. For each sample, productive Simpson clonality was calculated as the square root of Simpson's diversity index across productive rearrangements. TCRdb obtained this table from immuneACCESS and retained in-frame rearrangements with V and J assigned. These tables miss some clones; where compared with another copy, unresolved V genes account for less than half of the shortfall, and the remainder is unexplained. V, J and clone size were drawn from that table, and D and trimming were deduced from the DNA. Counted in this sample were 95,000 to 100,000 clones; 80% to 90% of them appeared once. The ten largest clones capture about 1.8% of the sample.

From the cysteine through the phenylalanine, the CDR3 covers 14 amino acids. Only CDR3 DNA is held: 42 bases, read in frame from base 1. V loses 3 bases at its end and J loses 11 bases; junction bases beyond the gene matches: 7. CDR1 and CDR2, per the germline V gene, are SGDLS and YYNGEE. The collaborating institutions used their own protocols to collect whole blood in K2EDTA tubes. For TCRbeta analysis, collaborator samples were shipped as frozen whole blood, as isolated PBMCs, or as DNA extracted from either sample type. The origin of this receptor is a man older than 75 with acute or convalescent COVID-19. Specimen: peripheral blood. The chain employs TRBV9 and TRBJ1-6; TRBD1 matches 8 bases in the middle. The nucleotide sequence is TGTGCCAGCAGCGCGCAGGGGGCTCAGCCACCCCTCCACTTT. Its product reads: CASSAQGAQPPLHF.